The 28 T cell receptor beta chains reported below all come from one sample, sequenced in a study of patients and donors after allogeneic stem cell transplantation. TCRdb re-analysed the RT-PCR reads in MiXCR, keeping a single row per CDR3 protein. The data show some 880,000 distinct CDR3 sequences, over 15% seen once. Specimen: blood, either unsorted or a sorted T cell fraction (not recorded which). The receptors come from a human donor who was either an allogeneic HSCT recipient or a stem cell or donor lymphocyte infusion donor (not recorded which). It is not recorded whose cells these are; they may come from a transplant donor.

CDR3 amino acids: CASSQETGGRYGYTF. The CDR3 nucleotides are TGTGCCAGCAGCCAGGAGACAGGGGGCCGGTATGGCTACACCTTC. The rearrangement joins TRBV3-1 to TRBJ1-2, with TRBD1 identical over 10 bases. The V and J ends lost 3 bases and 5 bases, in that order; junction bases with no gene match: 6. Germline V gene sequence: CDR1 LGHDT, CDR2 YNNKEL (reference sequence). The CDR3 covers 15 residues.

V is TRBV12-3 or TRBV12-4 and J is TRBJ1-4, with TRBD1 matching over 8 bases. The junction had 6 bases not matched to a gene; V was cut back by 5 bases and J by 4 bases. CDR3 length: 15 amino acids. In nucleotides, the CDR3 is TGTGCCAGCAGTACCGGGACAGGACGTAATGAAAAACTGTTTTTT. Translated: CASSTGTGRNEKLFF.

This clonotype has a count of ten or more. The genes are TRBV12-3 or TRBV12-4 and TRBJ2-3, with D perhaps TRBD2 (6 bases). The CDR3 is made up of 15 amino acids. The V gene lost 2 bases and the J gene lost 6 bases, with 15 bases spanning the gap. Here the CDR3 DNA reads TGTGCCAGCAGTTTATGGCGGGGTGGCCCCGATACGCAGTATTTT. Its translation is CASSLWRGGPDTQYF.

The gene calls are TRBV9 and TRBJ2-1; TRBD2 agrees at 9 bases. The CDR3 sequence is 16 residues long. The ends lost 3 bases at V and 6 bases at J; junction bases unmatched: 10. In germline, CDR1 is SGDLS, CDR2 YYNGEE. CDR3 sequence reads: CASSAFGGRVTNEQFF. CDR3 DNA sequence: TGTGCCAGCAGCGCCTTTGGCGGGAGGGTTACCAATGAGCAGTTCTTC.

V is TRBV29-1 and J is TRBJ2-3; TRBD2 might be the D (5 bases). The CDR3 totals 15 residues. V dropped 2 bases and J dropped 0 bases, with 12 bases sitting between them. Germline V gene sequence: CDR1 SQVTM, CDR2 ANQGSEA. CDR3 DNA: TGCAGCGTTGAAAAAGGCTCTAGCAGCACAGATACGCAGTATTTT. This translates into CSVEKGSSSTDTQYF.

This clonotype was counted at least ten times. J is TRBJ1-2 and V is TRBV12-3 or TRBV12-4, with TRBD1 as a possible D gene (5 bases). There are 13 residues in the CDR3. V lost 3 bases and J lost 8, with 13 bases in between. The CDR3 DNA reads as TGTGCCAGCAGTTTCCAGCCTCAGGGAGGCTACACCTTC. This sequence encodes CASSFQPQGGYTF.

The chain links TRBV6-1 to TRBJ2-5, with D possibly matching TRBD1 (5 bases). CDR3 length equals 14 residues. The V gene lost 5 bases and the J gene lost 5 bases, with 15 bases spanning the gap. Germline V lookup: CDR1 MNHNS, CDR2 SASEGT. The CDR3 loop reads CASSHGPNRETQYF. CDR3 DNA sequence: TGTGCCAGCAGTCACGGGCCAAACAGGGAGACCCAGTACTTC.

Details on this clonotype: The junction departs from germline at one end; a sequencing error may be responsible. The chain has TRBV7-3 and TRBJ2-5, with a tentative D call TRBD2 (5 bases). The CDR3 runs 14 residues. The germline gives CDR1 SGHTA, CDR2 FQGTGA. In DNA form, the CDR3 reads TGTGTCAGCAGCTTACGAGGGCCCCAAGAGACCCAGTACTTC. The encoded protein is CVSSLRGPQETQYF. Based on the CDR3 plus reference TRBV7-3 and TRBJ2-5, the full variable domain is GAGVSQTPSNKVTEKGKYVELRCDPISGHTALYWYRQSLGQGPEFLIYFQGTGAADDSGLPNDRFFAVRPEGSVSTLKIQRTERGDSAVYLCVSSLRGPQETQYFGPGTRLLVL.

This clonotype appeared a few times. The rearrangement joins TRBV12-5 to TRBJ1-5; D not certain. Trimming shortened V by 2 bases and J by 5 bases, and 13 bases separated the two germline ends. Germline CDR1 LGHNT, CDR2 FRNRAP. CDR3 length: 15 amino acids. CDR3 loop: CASGLSWEADQPQHF. The CDR3 bases are TGTGCTAGTGGTTTGTCATGGGAAGCGGATCAGCCCCAGCATTTT.

This clonotype came up a few times. The rearrangement links TRBV11-1 to TRBJ2-6; TRBD1 agrees at 7 bases. From germline, CDR1 is SGHAT and CDR2 FQDESV (reference sequence). V lost 1 base and J lost 0; bases outside the gene matches: 9. The length of the CDR3 is 19 residues. CDR3 amino acids: CASSLEDRKPFSGANVLTF. CDR3 nucleotide sequence: TGTGCCAGCAGCTTAGAGGACAGGAAGCCCTTCTCTGGGGCCAACGTCCTGACTTTC.

The chain couples TRBV28 to TRBJ2-5; 9 bases map to TRBD2. Germline V gene sequence: CDR1 MDHEN, CDR2 SYDVKM. CDR3 size: 15 residues. The V and J ends lost 1 base and 2 bases, in that order; junction bases with no gene match: 2. The CDR3 DNA is TGTGCCAGCAGTTTATTGCGGGGGGGACAAGAGACCCAGTACTTC. Its protein is CASSLLRGGQETQYF.

The V gene is TRBV12-3 or TRBV12-4, the J gene TRBJ1-1; unclear D gene. The CDR3 spans 13 residues. With 6 bases removed from V and 3 bases from J, the gap between germline ends came to 11 bases. CDR3 residues: CASSPLAHTEAFF. The CDR3 DNA follows: TGTGCCAGCAGCCCCTTGGCGCACACTGAAGCTTTCTTT.

In its sample, this clonotype was seen a few times. The chain joins TRBV4-1 to TRBJ1-2, with D possibly TRBD1 on 5 matching bases. CDR1 is MGHRA, CDR2 YSYEKL, per germline. This CDR3 is built from 15 residues. V lost 1 base and J 8 bases, leaving 17 bases between the germline ends. CDR3 loop: CASSQVTPFRGGYTF. CDR3 bases: TGCGCCAGCAGCCAAGTAACCCCTTTCCGGGGGGGCTACACCTTC.

This clonotype was counted only a few times. The chain carries TRBV6-1 and TRBJ2-1; the D gene could be TRBD1 or TRBD2 (7 bases each). Germline CDR1 and CDR2: MNHNS and SASEGT. The CDR3 is 14 amino acids. V lost 7 bases, J lost 5 bases, and 15 bases lay in between. The CDR3 DNA reads TGTGCCAGCAACCGCAGGGGGGGAAACAATGAGCAGTTCTTC. Its translation: CASNRRGGNNEQFF.

This clonotype was picked up a small number of times. This chain uses TRBV30 with TRBJ2-3; no reliable D call. The ends were cut back, 0 bases at V and 1 base at J, with 8 bases in the middle. The CDR3 covers 14 residues. Germline V gene lookup returns CDR1 GTSNPN and CDR2 SVGIG (reference sequence). The CDR3 loop reads CAWSVTWGTDTQYF. The CDR3 bases are TGTGCCTGGAGTGTGACCTGGGGCACAGATACGCAGTATTTT.

This chain links TRBV30 with TRBJ1-2; D is unclear. With 3 bases removed from V and 4 bases from J, the gap between germline ends came to 12 bases. CDR3 length: 13 amino acids. The germline gives CDR1 GTSNPN, CDR2 SVGIG (reference sequence). The CDR3 DNA reads as TGTGCCTGGAGAGAAACGAGTAGCTATGGCTACACCTTC. Protein: CAWRETSSYGYTF.

This chain joins TRBV6-6 and TRBJ1-1; a possible D gene is TRBD1 (5 bases). The CDR3 consists of 13 residues. Trimming took 2 bases from V and 5 from J, leaving 9 bases between them. CDR1 MNHNY and CDR2 SVGAGI come from the germline V gene (reference sequence). This chain's CDR3 is CASSYLEGTEAFF. The CDR3, as DNA: TGTGCCAGCAGTTACCTTGAGGGGACTGAAGCTTTCTTT.

V usage is TRBV3-1 and J usage is TRBJ2-7; no clear D. V was shortened by 1 base and J by 3 bases, with 13 bases between the two germline ends. Germline-derived CDR1 and CDR2 are LGHDT and YNNKEL (reference sequence). This CDR3 region has 15 residues. This CDR3 is CASSQGAPPGYEQYF. The CDR3 DNA follows: TGTGCCAGCAGCCAAGGGGCTCCGCCGGGCTACGAGCAGTACTTC.

There are many counts of this clonotype. This rearrangement joins TRBV12-3 or TRBV12-4 to TRBJ1-5; D gene ambiguous. Deletions cut 5 bases from V and 1 base from J, with 9 bases between. This CDR3 contains 14 residues. The CDR3, as DNA: TGTGCCAGCAGTCCCACGCAGAGCAATCAGCCCCAGCATTTT. Translating it yields CASSPTQSNQPQHF.

This clonotype was detected a few times. V and J are TRBV27 and TRBJ2-7; the match to TRBD1 covers 7 bases. The CDR3 is made up of 14 amino acids. CDR1 and CDR2 (germline): MNHEY, SMNVEV (reference sequence). The V gene end was trimmed by 6 bases and the J gene end by 6 bases; junction bases not matched to a gene: 11. CDR3 bases: TGTGCCAGCAGGCGGCCCGGAGACAGGGCCGAGCAGTACTTC. Translating it yields CASRRPGDRAEQYF.

J is TRBJ2-1 and V is TRBV12-5; TRBD1 is a possible D gene (5 bases). The CDR3 contains 15 residues. Germline V gives CDR1 LGHNT, CDR2 FRNRAP. V lost 0 bases, J lost 1 base, and 7 bases lay in between. CDR3 DNA: TGTGCTAGTGGTTTGGTAGGGGCGTCCTACAATGAGCAGTTCTTC. Its protein is CASGLVGASYNEQFF.

This clonotype has a handful of counts. This chain links TRBV20-1 with TRBJ2-4; TRBD2 matches 10 bases. V dropped 3 bases and J dropped 0; count of bases not matched to a gene: 14. This CDR3 is 19 amino acids long. In germline, CDR1 is DFQATT, CDR2 SNEGSKA (reference sequence). DNA for the CDR3: TGCAGTGCTAGTGTGGCCCTAGCGGGGGCATCTCTAGCCAAAAACATTCAGTACTTC. It is translated as CSASVALAGASLAKNIQYF.

This clonotype was seen a handful of times. The V and J genes are TRBV6-5 and TRBJ2-2; D call uncertain. The CDR3 has 15 amino acids. The germline V and J ends were trimmed by 1 base and 1 base, with 7 bases remaining between them. Per germline, CDR1 MNHEY and CDR2 SVGAGI. CDR3 region: CASSYFLGNTGELFF. The CDR3 coding sequence is TGTGCCAGCAGTTACTTCTTAGGGAACACCGGGGAGCTGTTTTTT.

The rearrangement uses TRBV7-9 and TRBJ2-2; D perhaps matches TRBD1 (6 bases). Germline CDR1 and CDR2: SEHNR and FQNEAQ (reference sequence). This CDR3 spans 14 amino acids. V gave up 6 bases and J gave up 2 bases, with 10 bases separating them. The chain's CDR3 is CASSTGYNTGELFF. CDR3 DNA: TGTGCCAGCAGTACAGGGTACAACACCGGGGAGCTGTTTTTT. The full variable domain, with the rest looked up from reference TRBV7-9 and TRBJ2-2, is DTGVSQNPRHKITKRGQNVTFRCDPISEHNRLYWYRQTLGQGPEFLTYFQNEAQLEKSRLLSDRFSAERPKGSFSTLEIQRTEQGDSAMYLCASSTGYNTGELFFGEGSRLTVL.

This clonotype was recorded a few times. CDR3 sequence: CASSPRAGQVNQPQHF. As DNA, the CDR3 is TGTGCCAGCAGCCCGAGGGCTGGGCAGGTCAATCAGCCCCAGCATTTT. The chain has TRBV7-6 and TRBJ1-5, with D hard to call. Germline CDR1 is SGHVS and CDR2 is FNYEAQ. This CDR3 comprises 16 residues. V lost 5 bases and J 3 bases, leaving 17 bases between the germline ends.

This rearrangement joins TRBV4-1 to TRBJ1-1; no clear D gene. The V gene's germline CDR1 is MGHRA and CDR2 YSYEKL. With 0 bases removed from V and 6 bases from J, the gap between germline ends came to 14 bases. The CDR3 length is 15 residues. CDR3 region: CASSQDPPLGAEAFF. The CDR3, as DNA: TGCGCCAGCAGCCAAGACCCCCCACTGGGCGCTGAAGCTTTCTTT.

This chain links TRBV27 with TRBJ1-5; a possible D gene is TRBD1 (5 bases). Germline V CDR1 and CDR2: MNHEY, SMNVEV (reference sequence). V lost 3 bases, J lost 7 bases, and 10 bases lay in between. This CDR3 has 13 residues. The CDR3 bases are TGTGCCAGCAGTTTGGGGCAGGCCCAGCCCCAGCATTTT. It specifies CASSLGQAQPQHF.

In its sample, this clonotype was seen a few times. CDR3 loop: CASRRELSSNQPQHF. CDR3 in DNA: TGTGCCAGCAGAAGAGAGTTGTCTAGCAATCAGCCCCAGCATTTT. The chain links TRBV12-3 or TRBV12-4 to TRBJ1-5; D not resolved. Trimming removed 6 bases at V and 0 bases at J, with 12 bases between. The CDR3 spans 15 residues.